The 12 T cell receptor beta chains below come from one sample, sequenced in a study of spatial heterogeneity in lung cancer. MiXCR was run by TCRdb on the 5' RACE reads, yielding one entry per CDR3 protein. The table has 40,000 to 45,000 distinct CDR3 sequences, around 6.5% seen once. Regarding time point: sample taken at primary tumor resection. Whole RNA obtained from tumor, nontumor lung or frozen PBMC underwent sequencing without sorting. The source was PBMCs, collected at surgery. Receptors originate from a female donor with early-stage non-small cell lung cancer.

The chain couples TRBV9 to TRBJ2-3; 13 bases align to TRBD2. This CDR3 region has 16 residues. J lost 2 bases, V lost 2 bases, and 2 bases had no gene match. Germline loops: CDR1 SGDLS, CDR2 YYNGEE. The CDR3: CASSVTSGGFTDTQYF. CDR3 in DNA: TGTGCCAGCAGCGTGACTAGCGGGGGGTTCACAGATACGCAGTATTTT.

The CDR3 sequence is CASSQRGTSGAIAKNIQYF. CDR3 DNA: TGTGCCAGCAGCCAAAGAGGGACTAGCGGGGCTATAGCCAAAAACATTCAGTACTTC. The V and J genes are TRBV7-2 and TRBJ2-4; 13 positions agree with TRBD2. This CDR3 is 19 amino acids long. From germline, CDR1 is SGHTA and CDR2 FQGNSA. Trimming at V came to 5 bases and at J to 0 bases, leaving 10 bases not matched to a gene.

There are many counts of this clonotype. CDR3 protein: CASSIQKGIEETQYF. Here the CDR3 DNA reads TGTGCCAGTAGTATACAAAAAGGGATTGAAGAGACCCAGTACTTC. The gene calls are TRBV19 and TRBJ2-5; D is undetermined. The CDR3 contains 15 residues. The germline V gene encodes CDR1 LNHDA and CDR2 SQIVND (reference sequence). The V and J ends lost 2 bases and 3 bases respectively, with 13 bases between them.

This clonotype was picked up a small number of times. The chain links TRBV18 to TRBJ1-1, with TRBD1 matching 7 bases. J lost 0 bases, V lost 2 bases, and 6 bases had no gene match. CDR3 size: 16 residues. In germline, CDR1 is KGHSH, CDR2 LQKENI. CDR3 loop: CASSPGTVAVNTEAFF. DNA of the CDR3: TGTGCCAGCTCACCAGGGACAGTCGCAGTGAACACTGAAGCTTTCTTT.

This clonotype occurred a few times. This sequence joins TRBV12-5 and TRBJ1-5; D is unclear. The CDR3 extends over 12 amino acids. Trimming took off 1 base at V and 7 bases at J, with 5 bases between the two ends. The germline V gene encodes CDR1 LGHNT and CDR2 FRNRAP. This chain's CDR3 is CASGLDEQPQHF. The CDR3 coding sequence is TGTGCTAGTGGTTTGGACGAGCAGCCCCAGCATTTT. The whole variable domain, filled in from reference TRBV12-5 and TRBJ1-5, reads DARVTQTPRHKVTEMGQEVTMRCQPILGHNTVFWYRQTMMQGLELLAYFRNRAPLDDSGMPKDRFSAEMPDATLATLKIQPSEPRDSAVYFCASGLDEQPQHFGDGTRLSIL.

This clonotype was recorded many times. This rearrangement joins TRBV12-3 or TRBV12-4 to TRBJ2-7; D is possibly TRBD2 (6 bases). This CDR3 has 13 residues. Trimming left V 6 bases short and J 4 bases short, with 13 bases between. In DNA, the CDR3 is TGTGCCAGCAGGCGCACGGGGGTATACGAGCAGTACTTC. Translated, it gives CASRRTGVYEQYF.

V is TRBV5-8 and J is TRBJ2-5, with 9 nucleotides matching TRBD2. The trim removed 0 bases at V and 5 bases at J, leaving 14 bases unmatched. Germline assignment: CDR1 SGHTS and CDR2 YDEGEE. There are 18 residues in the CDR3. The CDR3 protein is CASSLVGSSGGPRETQYF. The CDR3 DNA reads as TGTGCCAGCAGCTTGGTCGGAAGTAGCGGGGGCCCTAGGGAGACCCAGTACTTC.

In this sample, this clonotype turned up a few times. The CDR3 nucleotides read TGCGCCAGCAGCCAAGATGACGTGGGGGTTGCAGATACGCAGTATTTT. It specifies CASSQDDVGVADTQYF. J is TRBJ2-3 and V is TRBV4-1; either TRBD1 or TRBD2 may supply D (5 bases each). CDR3 length: 16 amino acids. Germline CDR1 MGHRA, CDR2 YSYEKL. The V and J ends lost 0 bases and 4 bases respectively, with 14 bases between them.

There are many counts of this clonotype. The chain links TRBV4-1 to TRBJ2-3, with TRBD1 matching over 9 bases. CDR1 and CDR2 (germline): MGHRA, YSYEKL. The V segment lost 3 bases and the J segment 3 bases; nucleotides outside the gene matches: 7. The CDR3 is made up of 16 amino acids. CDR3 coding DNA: TGCGCCAGCAGCCATTCCGGGACAGGGTGGACAGATACGCAGTATTTT. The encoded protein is CASSHSGTGWTDTQYF.

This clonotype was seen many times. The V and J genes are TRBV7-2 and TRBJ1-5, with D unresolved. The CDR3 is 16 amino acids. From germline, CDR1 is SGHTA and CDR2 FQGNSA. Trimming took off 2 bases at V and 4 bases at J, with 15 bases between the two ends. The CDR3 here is CASSLWSIIGNQPQHF. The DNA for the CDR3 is TGTGCCAGCAGCTTATGGTCCATTATCGGGAATCAGCCCCAGCATTTT. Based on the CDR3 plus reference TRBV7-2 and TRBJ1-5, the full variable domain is GAGVSQSPSNKVTEKGKDVELRCDPISGHTALYWYRQSLGQGLEFLIYFQGNSAPDKSGLPSDRFSAERTGGSVSTLTIQRTQQEDSAVYLCASSLWSIIGNQPQHFGDGTRLSIL.

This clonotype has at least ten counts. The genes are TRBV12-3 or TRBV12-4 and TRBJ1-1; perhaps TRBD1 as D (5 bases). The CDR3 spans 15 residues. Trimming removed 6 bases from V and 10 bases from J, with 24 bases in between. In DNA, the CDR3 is TGTGCCAGCAGGGGACTGGATCGAGCCCCCATAGGAGCTTTCTTT. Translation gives CASRGLDRAPIGAFF.

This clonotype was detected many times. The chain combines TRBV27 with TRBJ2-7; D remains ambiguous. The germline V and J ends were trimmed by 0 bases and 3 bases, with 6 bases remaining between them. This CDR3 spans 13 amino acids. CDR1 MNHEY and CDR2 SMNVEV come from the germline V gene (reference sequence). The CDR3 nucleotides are TGTGCCAGCAGTTTATCAGGAAGCTACGAGCAGTACTTC. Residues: CASSLSGSYEQYF.